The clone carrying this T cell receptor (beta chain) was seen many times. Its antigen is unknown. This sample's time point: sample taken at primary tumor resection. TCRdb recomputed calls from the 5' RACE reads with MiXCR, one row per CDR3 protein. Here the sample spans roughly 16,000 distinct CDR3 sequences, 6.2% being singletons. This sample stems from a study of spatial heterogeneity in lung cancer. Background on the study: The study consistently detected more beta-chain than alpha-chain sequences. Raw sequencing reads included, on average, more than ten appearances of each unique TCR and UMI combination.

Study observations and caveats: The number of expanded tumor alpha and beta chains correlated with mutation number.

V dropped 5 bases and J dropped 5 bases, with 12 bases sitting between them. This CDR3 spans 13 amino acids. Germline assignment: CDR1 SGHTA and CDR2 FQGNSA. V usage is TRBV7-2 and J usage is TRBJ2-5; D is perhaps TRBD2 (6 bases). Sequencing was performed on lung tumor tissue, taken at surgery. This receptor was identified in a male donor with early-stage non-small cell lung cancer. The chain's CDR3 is CASSLLASETQYF. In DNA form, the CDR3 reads TGTGCCAGCAGCCTCCTAGCGTCGGAGACCCAGTACTTC.